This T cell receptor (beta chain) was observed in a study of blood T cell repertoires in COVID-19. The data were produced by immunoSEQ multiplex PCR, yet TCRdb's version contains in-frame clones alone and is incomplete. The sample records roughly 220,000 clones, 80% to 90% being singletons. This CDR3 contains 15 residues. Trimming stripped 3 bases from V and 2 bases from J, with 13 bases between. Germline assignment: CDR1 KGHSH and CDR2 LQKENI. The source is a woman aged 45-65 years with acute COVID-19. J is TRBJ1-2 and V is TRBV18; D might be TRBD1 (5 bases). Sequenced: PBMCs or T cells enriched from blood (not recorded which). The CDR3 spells CASSPTGGSNYGYTF. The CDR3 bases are TGTGCCAGCTCACCGACCGGGGGGTCCAACTATGGCTACACCTTC.